Listed below are T cell receptor beta chains from one sample, sequenced in a study of shared clonotypes between healthy human individuals. Profiling relied on immunoSEQ multiplex PCR, and the TCRdb table lists in-frame clones only, not all of them. The table includes 2,500,000 or so clones, 92% detected once. Sequencing was done on a sample of naive CD4+ T cells from PBMCs. Source of these receptors: a man in his late teens or twenties in good health. Some clones in this sample may be carry-over from other donors' samples. Both conserved end residues are part of each CDR3. A D gene is named only where the DNA matches it firmly. Clone size is not always given. Where it is, it says once, few, many or a class for expanded clones.

v_call,clone_size,d_call,j_call,cdr3_aa,cdr3_nt
TRBV15,.,TRBD2,TRBJ2-5,CATSRGGLAGEHETQYF,TGTGCCACCAGCAGAGGGGGACTAGCGGGAGAACATGAGACCCAGTACTTC
TRBV9,once,.,TRBJ2-5,CASSVKTAYQETQYF,TGTGCCAGCAGCGTAAAGACGGCCTACCAAGAGACCCAGTACTTC
TRBV7-2,.,TRBD1,TRBJ2-7,CASSSTGVRYEQYF,TGTGCCAGCAGCTCGACAGGGGTAAGGTACGAGCAGTACTTC
TRBV5-4,.,.,TRBJ2-5,CASSLARGQETQYF,TGTGCCAGCAGCTTGGCGAGGGGTCAAGAGACCCAGTACTTC
TRBV30,.,TRBD2,TRBJ2-1,CAREGYVKQFF,TGTGCCAGGGAGGGATACGTTAAGCAGTTCTTC
TRBV2,.,TRBD1,TRBJ2-4,CASSEQGAGQNIQYF,TGTGCCAGCAGTGAGCAGGGGGCGGGACAAAACATTCAGTACTTC
TRBV18,.,TRBD2,TRBJ2-1,CASSRLSGDNEQFF,TGTGCCAGCTCACGCCTTAGCGGGGACAATGAGCAGTTCTTC
TRBV7-2,.,.,TRBJ1-3,CASSLSTFPRSGNTIYF,TGTGCCAGCAGCCTATCAACATTTCCCCGCTCTGGAAACACCATATATTTT
TRBV14,.,.,TRBJ1-1,CASSQFPATNTEAFF,TGTGCCAGCAGCCAATTTCCCGCCACGAACACTGAAGCTTTCTTT
TRBV7-8,once,.,TRBJ2-1,CASSFAGVYNEQFF,TGTGCCAGCAGCTTCGCAGGTGTCTACAATGAGCAGTTCTTC
TRBV7-2,.,.,TRBJ2-7,CASSLVQGPRREQYF,TGTGCCAGCAGCTTAGTGCAGGGGCCTAGGAGGGAGCAGTACTTC
TRBV18,once,.,TRBJ1-3,CASSPSTPDSGNTIYF,TGTGCCAGCTCACCCTCAACACCTGACTCTGGAAACACCATATATTTT
TRBV5-5,.,.,TRBJ2-7,CASSLASGQFYEQYF,TGTGCCAGCAGCTTGGCCAGCGGCCAATTCTACGAGCAGTACTTC
TRBV28,once,TRBD2,TRBJ2-1,CASAGTSGYSRNEQFF,TGTGCCAGCGCCGGTACTAGCGGGTACTCACGCAATGAGCAGTTCTTC
TRBV5-1,once,.,TRBJ1-1,CASSTGTPIAVNTEAFF,TGCGCCAGCAGCACCGGGACACCCATCGCGGTGAACACTGAAGCTTTCTTT
TRBV21-1,.,.,TRBJ2-7,CASSSGRGSRAKRASGIYEQYF,TGTGCCAGCAGCTCGGGTCGGGGTAGCAGGGCGAAAAGAGCTAGCGGGATCTACGAGCAGTACTTC
TRBV7-9,.,.,TRBJ2-1,CASSTWEINEQFF,TGTGCCAGCAGCACTTGGGAGATTAATGAGCAGTTCTTC
TRBV9,.,TRBD1,TRBJ2-7,CASSAPGQGYEQYF,TGTGCCAGCAGCGCCCCGGGACAGGGGTACGAGCAGTACTTC
TRBV19,.,.,TRBJ1-5,CASTEFSVGRQPQHF,TGTGCCAGTACGGAATTTTCAGTTGGTAGGCAGCCCCAGCATTTT
TRBV7-9,.,.,TRBJ2-1,CASSLLAGNEQFF,TGTGCCAGCAGCTTATTGGCGGGCAATGAGCAGTTCTTC
TRBV19,.,TRBD2,TRBJ2-1,CASSVAGGFNEQFF,TGTGCCAGTAGCGTCGCGGGAGGATTCAATGAGCAGTTCTTC
TRBV27,.,.,TRBJ2-3,CASSIYSSTDTQYF,TGTGCCAGCAGTATTTATTCTAGCACAGATACGCAGTATTTT
TRBV28,.,.,TRBJ1-5,CASSSGLKGNQPQHF,TGTGCCAGCAGTTCGGGCCTCAAGGGCAATCAGCCCCAGCATTTT
TRBV6-5,.,TRBD1,TRBJ2-3,CASSQRQGTDTQYF,TGTGCCAGCAGTCAAAGACAGGGAACAGATACGCAGTATTTT
TRBV7-3,.,.,TRBJ1-1,CASSLLGQTTEAFF,TGTGCCAGCAGCTTATTAGGTCAAACAACCGAAGCTTTCTTT
TRBV30,.,.,TRBJ1-5,CAWSTSAGNQPQHF,TGTGCCTGGAGTACCTCAGCAGGCAATCAGCCCCAGCATTTT
TRBV9,.,TRBD1,TRBJ2-6,CASSDGQGLGANVLTF,TGTGCCAGCAGCGACGGACAGGGTTTGGGGGCCAACGTCCTGACTTTC
TRBV28,.,.,TRBJ2-1,CASSPPGLIYNEQFF,TGTGCCAGCAGTCCTCCGGGACTGATATACAATGAGCAGTTCTTC
TRBV7-2,.,TRBD1,TRBJ1-4,CASSPLRDRGFEKLFF,TGTGCCAGCAGCCCTTTGAGGGACAGGGGTTTCGAAAAACTGTTTTTT
TRBV4-1,.,TRBD2,TRBJ2-3,CASSPKLRTSGTDTQYF,TGCGCCAGCAGCCCAAAGTTACGGACTAGCGGTACAGATACGCAGTATTTT
TRBV6-1,.,TRBD2,TRBJ2-7,CASSGTSDWYEQYF,TGTGCCAGCAGCGGGACTAGCGATTGGTACGAGCAGTACTTC
TRBV12-5,.,.,TRBJ2-2,CASGLGGYTGELFF,TGTGCTAGTGGTTTGGGGGGATACACCGGGGAGCTGTTTTTT
TRBV6-1,.,TRBD1,TRBJ2-5,CASTGGRETQYF,TGTGCCAGCACAGGGGGAAGAGAGACCCAGTACTTC
TRBV5-5,.,.,TRBJ2-3,CASSKDWADTQYF,TGTGCCAGCAGCAAAGACTGGGCGGATACGCAGTATTTT
TRBV30,.,.,TRBJ1-1,CAWRGRMRDTEAFF,TGTGCCTGGAGAGGGAGGATGAGGGACACTGAAGCTTTCTTT
TRBV29-1,.,.,TRBJ1-2,CSAPDTQVGGYTF,TGCAGCGCCCCGGACACCCAAGTAGGAGGCTACACCTTC
TRBV19,.,TRBD1,TRBJ1-4,CASRDRGVREKLFF,TGTGCCAGTAGGGACAGGGGAGTTCGCGAAAAACTGTTTTTT
TRBV11-3,.,TRBD1,TRBJ1-1,CASSDTTGGRTEAFF,TGTGCCAGCAGCGATACGACAGGGGGCCGCACTGAAGCTTTCTTT
TRBV14,.,TRBD1,TRBJ2-5,CASSRTRDRGLRETQYF,TGTGCCAGCAGCCGCACAAGGGACAGGGGGCTTCGAGAGACCCAGTACTTC
TRBV2,once,.,TRBJ2-2,CASSRGANTGELFF,TGTGCCAGCAGTCGCGGGGCCAACACCGGGGAGCTGTTTTTT
TRBV15,.,.,TRBJ1-3,CATSRSSGTASGNTIYF,TGTGCCACCAGCAGGAGTTCCGGGACGGCCTCTGGAAACACCATATATTTT
TRBV9,.,.,TRBJ2-3,CASSVDIGSGTQYF,TGTGCCAGCAGCGTAGACATCGGATCGGGTACGCAGTATTTT
TRBV6-6,.,TRBD1,TRBJ1-2,CASSPRDRETLGGYTF,TGTGCCAGCAGTCCCCGGGACAGGGAAACCCTTGGTGGCTACACCTTC
TRBV2,.,.,TRBJ2-1,CASSGSTPNEQFF,TGTGCCAGCAGCGGTTCGACGCCCAATGAGCAGTTCTTC
TRBV27,.,.,TRBJ1-3,CASSPRTPTSAGNTIYF,TGTGCCAGCAGCCCTAGGACGCCCACGAGCGCTGGAAACACCATATATTTT
TRBV10-3,.,TRBD2,TRBJ2-1,CAISDPSPGGSSEQFF,TGTGCCATCAGTGACCCTTCGCCGGGAGGTTCTAGTGAGCAGTTCTTC
TRBV7-3,.,.,TRBJ2-5,CASSLSPAETQYF,TGTGCCAGCAGCTTAAGTCCCGCTGAGACCCAGTACTTC
TRBV5-4,.,.,TRBJ2-1,CASSRRWREGEINEQFF,TGTGCCAGCAGCCGGAGGTGGCGGGAAGGGGAAATCAATGAGCAGTTCTTC
TRBV13,.,TRBD2,TRBJ2-2,CASSSREGRVNTGELFF,TGTGCCAGCAGCTCGCGGGAGGGTCGGGTGAACACCGGGGAGCTGTTTTTT
TRBV10-3,.,.,TRBJ2-7,CAISESPGVKVYEQYF,TGTGCCATCAGTGAGTCCCCGGGGGTAAAGGTTTACGAGCAGTACTTC
TRBV28,.,.,TRBJ1-3,CASSLSADWGNTIYF,TGTGCCAGCAGTTTATCGGCTGACTGGGGAAACACCATATATTTT
TRBV7-3,.,.,TRBJ2-1,CASSSSSYNEQFF,TGTGCCAGCTCGTCGAGCTCCTACAATGAGCAGTTCTTC
TRBV5-4,.,.,TRBJ1-3,CASSPGQRQSGNTIYF,TGTGCCAGCAGCCCCGGACAGCGACAATCTGGAAACACCATATATTTT
TRBV19,once,TRBD1,TRBJ1-3,CASRGLVSGNTIYF,TGTGCCAGCAGGGGGCTTGTCTCTGGAAACACCATATATTTT
TRBV14,.,.,TRBJ2-3,CASSQERGGRDTQYF,TGTGCCAGCAGCCAAGAACGAGGAGGGCGGGATACGCAGTATTTT